This T cell receptor beta chain comes out of a study of T cells in Graves' hyperthyroidism and ophthalmopathy. RNA transcripts served as the template for amplifying TCR beta CDR3 regions. The TCR CDR3 first-round RT-PCR relied on the HTBI primer set. TCRdb reanalysed the multiplex PCR reads using MiXCR and keeps one entry per CDR3 protein. The sample contains approximately 400,000 distinct CDR3 sequences, over 15% of which appear only once. Findings and limits, study-wide: Among clonotypes expanded in thyroid above 0.001, most were also found in blood.

As regards this clonotype: Its antigen is not known.

Graves' hyperthyroidism was deemed stable given no ophthalmopathy progression within 18 months. V lost 1 base and J 5 bases, leaving 11 bases between the germline ends. The germline V gene has CDR1 LGHDT and CDR2 YNNKEL (reference sequence). The CDR3 has 14 residues. What was sequenced was blood. The chain combines TRBV3-1 with TRBJ2-5; D perhaps matches TRBD2 (6 bases). This clonotype was sampled from a woman younger than 30 with Graves' hyperthyroidism. CDR3 in amino acids: CASSQASGLETQYF. For the CDR3, the DNA is TGTGCCAGCAGCCAAGCCTCGGGACTGGAGACCCAGTACTTC.